This T cell receptor beta chain was sequenced for a study of regulatory T cells in long-lasting Graves disease. Findings and caveats of the study: Blood alone, not thyroid tissue, was studied.

In this sample, this clonotype turned up many times. Antigen unknown. As to time point: newly diagnosed GD, antithyroid drugs for less than 3 months. Scientists built the TCR library using RNA that was extracted from PBMCs. Patients met American Thyroid Association criteria for Graves' disease. V lost 5 bases to trimming and J lost 3 bases, with 12 bases between them. CDR3 length: 14 residues. The germline V gene encodes CDR1 SEHNR and CDR2 FQNEAQ (reference sequence). Researchers made TCR beta libraries by using iRepertoire HTBI primers and running Arm-PCR on CDR3 regions. TCRdb analysed the multiplex PCR reads with MiXCR anew, one entry per CDR3 protein. The data show hundreds of thousands of distinct CDR3 sequences, about a sixth seen once.

The origin of this receptor is a female donor with Graves disease. This sequence joins TRBV7-9 and TRBJ2-3; a weak D match, TRBD1 (6 bases). Sequencing used peripheral blood mononuclear cells (PBMCs), obtained at new diagnosis, from a patient treated with antithyroid drugs. The CDR3 loop is CASSTIRGTDTQYF. The DNA for the CDR3 is TGTGCCAGCAGCACTATTAGGGGGACAGATACGCAGTATTTT.